A single sample gave rise to the 7 T cell receptor beta chains below, sequenced in a study of control samples from healthy donors and cancer patients. Sequenced by immunoSEQ multiplex PCR; TCRdb stores in-frame clones only, minus some. The sample shows 85,000 to 90,000 clones, 70% to 90% of them seen only once. The sample was blood. The source is a woman aged 40 to 50 in good health.

J is TRBJ1-2 and V is TRBV19; 7 bases match TRBD1. With V trimmed by 7 bases and J by 4 bases, 3 bases remained unmatched. CDR3 length equals 12 residues. The germline gives CDR1 LNHDA, CDR2 SQIVND (reference sequence). As DNA, the CDR3 is TGTGCCAGTAAGGGACAGACCTATGGCTACACCTTC. Protein product: CASKGQTYGYTF.

This clone was seen a few times. The chain is built from TRBV19 and TRBJ2-1; no definite D call. Trimming removed 5 bases at V and 0 bases at J, with 17 bases between. From germline, CDR1 is LNHDA and CDR2 SQIVND (reference sequence). There are 17 residues in the CDR3. CDR3 DNA sequence: TGTGCCAGTAGTTTTTCCCCGACGGCCAGCTCCTACAATGAGCAGTTCTTC. Its protein product is CASSFSPTASSYNEQFF.

This sequence joins TRBV5-1 and TRBJ1-6, with D possibly being TRBD1 (5 bases). V lost 1 base and J 6 bases, leaving 14 bases between the germline ends. Germline V CDR1 and CDR2: SGHRS, YFSETQ. The CDR3 is 16 residues long. The CDR3 bases are TGCGCCAGCAGCTTGTTGCCGGGACGGACTAATTCACCCCTCCACTTT. Protein: CASSLLPGRTNSPLHF.

The chain joins TRBV5-6 to TRBJ2-7; TRBD1 aligns across 7 bases. With 2 bases clipped from V and 5 bases from J, the junction kept 4 bases outside the gene matches. This CDR3 has 13 amino acids. The germline CDR1 and CDR2 sequences are SGHDT and YYEEEE. The CDR3 DNA follows: TGTGCCAGCAGCTTACAGGGGTTCAACGAGCAGTACTTC. Translating it yields CASSLQGFNEQYF.

The rearrangement links TRBV19 to TRBJ1-1; the match to TRBD1 covers 7 bases. The junction had 17 bases not matched to a gene; V was cut back by 7 bases and J by 3 bases. CDR3 length equals 17 residues. CDR1 and CDR2 from the germline V gene are LNHDA and SQIVND (reference sequence). This chain's CDR3 is CASKYSYGTAAYTEAFF. CDR3 coding DNA: TGTGCCAGTAAGTATTCCTATGGGACAGCAGCTTACACTGAAGCTTTCTTT.

V gene TRBV6-5 combines with J gene TRBJ2-7, with a weak D call TRBD2 (5 bases). Trimming cost V 8 bases and J 9 bases, with 20 bases left between them. Germline assignment: CDR1 MNHEY and CDR2 SVGAGI. The CDR3 has 13 residues. The CDR3 region is CASGSQPVHGQYF. CDR3 DNA sequence: TGTGCCAGCGGGAGCCAGCCTGTCCACGGGCAGTACTTC.

The chain joins TRBV2 to TRBJ1-1; D not resolved. CDR3 length: 14 residues. CDR1 and CDR2 from the germline V gene are SNHLY and FYNNEI. V was clipped by 7 bases and J by 1 base, with 13 bases between them. The CDR3 nucleotides are TGTGCCAGCAAAACAGATGTTAGGAACACTGAAGCTTTCTTT. Amino acids: CASKTDVRNTEAFF.